These 23 T cell receptor beta chains share one sample of origin, sequenced in a study of beta chain features in type 1 diabetes. Study-level results: Among all four CD4+ subsets, Type 1 diabetes patients had TCRB CDR3s that were moderately but significantly shorter.

No antigen has been assigned to these receptors. Sequenced material consisted of expressed TCRB transcripts (all of the isolated RNA was reverse transcribed). Generated by immunoSEQ multiplex PCR, the TCRdb table keeps only in-frame clones and is missing some. Here the sample spans 600,000 or so clones, around an eighth being singletons. Sequencing was performed on naive CD4+ T cells from blood. The receptor source for this set is a man aged 25 to 40 with type 1 diabetes.

Comments on this clone: Other DNA sequences in the sample encode the same CDR3. V usage is TRBV7-2 and J usage is TRBJ1-1; unclear D gene. V was pared by 5 bases and J by 1 base, with 8 bases between. Germline V gene sequence: CDR1 SGHTA, CDR2 FQGNSA. The CDR3 extends over 13 amino acids. The CDR3: CASSPRRNTEAFF. CDR3 DNA: TGTGCCAGCAGCCCCCGCAGGAACACTGAAGCTTTCTTT.

The chain joins TRBV11-2 to TRBJ2-3, with 11 bases aligning to TRBD2. The germline V gene has CDR1 SGHAT and CDR2 FQNNGV. CDR3 length: 17 amino acids. The trim removed 4 bases at V and 7 bases at J, leaving 13 bases unmatched. The CDR3 coding sequence is TGTGCCAGCAGCTCCCTAGCGGGGGGCCTCAGATCGCATACGCAGTATTTT. Translated: CASSSLAGGLRSHTQYF.

The V call is TRBV9, the J call TRBJ1-2; no clear D. Looked up from germline, CDR1 is SGDLS and CDR2 is YYNGEE. V was trimmed by 0 bases and J by 3 bases, leaving 6 bases between them. The CDR3 runs 13 residues. The CDR3 DNA reads as TGTGCCAGCAGCGTAGTCACGGACTATGGCTACACCTTC. Protein sequence: CASSVVTDYGYTF.

This clone was counted a few times. This chain links TRBV23-1 with TRBJ1-5; possible D gene TRBD1, 6 bases. TRBV23-1 is flagged as an ORF with uncertain function. The CDR3 consists of 16 residues. Trimming left V 2 bases short and J 6 bases short, with 17 bases between. The CDR3 nucleotides are TGCGCCAGCAGTCAAACCTTGGACAGTTGGATTCAGCCCCAGCATTTT. The encoded protein is CASSQTLDSWIQPQHF.

This clone was observed a few times. The genes are TRBV29-1 and TRBJ1-2, with 10 bases identical to TRBD1. V was pared by 7 bases and J by 5 bases, with 4 bases of the junction left unmatched. Germline V gene lookup returns CDR1 SQVTM and CDR2 ANQGSEA. CDR3 length: 12 amino acids. Here the CDR3 reads CSGRTGGYGYTF. CDR3 in DNA: TGCAGCGGCCGGACAGGGGGGTATGGCTACACCTTC.

V gene TRBV5-1 combines with J gene TRBJ2-1, with unresolved D. The CDR3 is 14 amino acids. Trimming cost V 3 bases and J 6 bases, with 13 bases left between them. CDR1 and CDR2 from the germline V gene are SGHRS and YFSETQ. CDR3 residues: CASSSIELTNEQFF. The CDR3 DNA reads as TGCGCCAGCAGCTCAATAGAATTAACCAATGAGCAGTTCTTC.

This clone has a handful of counts. This rearrangement joins TRBV4-3 to TRBJ2-5; tentatively, D is TRBD1 (6 bases). Germline lookup yields CDR1 LGHNA and CDR2 YSLEER. V shed 4 bases and J shed 5 bases, with 17 bases lying between them. The CDR3 is 15 amino acids. For the CDR3, the DNA is TGCGCCAGCAGCCGTGGGGGCTCCAGGGCGGAGACCCAGTACTTC. Translation: CASSRGGSRAETQYF.

This chain uses TRBV9 with TRBJ1-1, with no clear D. In germline, CDR1 is SGDLS, CDR2 YYNGEE. This CDR3 has 14 amino acids. V lost 1 base and J 0 bases, leaving 7 bases between the germline ends. CDR3: CASSVLPMNTEAFF. The CDR3 nucleotides are TGTGCCAGCAGCGTATTGCCTATGAACACTGAAGCTTTCTTT.

V usage is TRBV29-1 and J usage is TRBJ2-5; the D gene is possibly TRBD1 (5 bases). Trimming took off 4 bases at V and 4 bases at J, with 7 bases between the two ends. CDR3 length: 11 amino acids. CDR1 and CDR2 from the germline V gene are SQVTM and ANQGSEA. Here the CDR3 reads CSVAQGETQYF. DNA of the CDR3: TGCAGCGTTGCTCAGGGAGAGACCCAGTACTTC.

This clone came up a few times. The chain couples TRBV6-6 to TRBJ1-2, with TRBD1 matching 7 bases. The CDR3 contains 13 residues. With V trimmed by 5 bases and J by 3 bases, 3 bases remained unmatched. CDR1 MNHNY and CDR2 SVGAGI come from the germline V gene (reference sequence). The CDR3 here is CASSRQGYYGYTF. DNA of the CDR3: TGTGCCAGCAGTCGACAGGGATACTATGGCTACACCTTC.

This clone was counted only a few times. The gene calls are TRBV7-9 and TRBJ2-2, with D unresolved. Germline assignment: CDR1 SEHNR and CDR2 FQNEAQ (reference sequence). The CDR3 is made up of 14 amino acids. The germline V and J ends were trimmed by 6 bases and 2 bases, with 10 bases remaining between them. The CDR3 spells CASRALPNTGELFF. CDR3 bases: TGTGCCAGCAGGGCACTGCCTAACACCGGGGAGCTGTTTTTT.

This chain uses TRBV19 with TRBJ1-6; TRBD1 is a possible D gene (5 bases). The V gene's germline CDR1 is LNHDA and CDR2 SQIVND (reference sequence). V lost 5 bases, J lost 10 bases, and 12 bases lay in between. This CDR3 is 13 amino acids long. The CDR3 protein is CASSVGASSPLHF. The CDR3 bases are TGTGCCAGTAGTGTCGGGGCATCATCACCCCTCCACTTT.

The chain recombines TRBV5-4 with TRBJ2-7, with TRBD1 identical over 8 bases. From germline, CDR1 is SGHNT and CDR2 YYREEE (reference sequence). CDR3 length: 14 amino acids. The V and J ends lost 0 bases and 3 bases, in that order; junction bases with no gene match: 2. CDR3 DNA sequence: TGTGCCAGCAGCTTGGCTGGGACAGGCTACGAGCAGTACTTC. Translated, it gives CASSLAGTGYEQYF. The variable domain in full, with the rest retrieved from reference TRBV5-4 and TRBJ2-7, is ETGVTQSPTHLIKTRGQQVTLRCSSQSGHNTVSWYQQALGQGPQFIFQYYREEENGRGNFPPRFSGLQFPNYSSELNVNALELDDSALYLCASSLAGTGYEQYFGPGTRLTVT.

This chain uses TRBV18 with TRBJ2-1, with D perhaps assigned TRBD1 or TRBD2 (5 bases each). CDR1 and CDR2 from the germline V gene are KGHSH and LQKENI. V dropped 2 bases and J dropped 10 bases, with 12 bases sitting between them. The CDR3 has 13 residues. CDR3 bases: TGTGCCAGCTCACCAGAGGGACCGGGCGAGCAGTTCTTC. Translation: CASSPEGPGEQFF.

This clone was seen a handful of times. The chain is built from TRBV7-2 and TRBJ1-6, with TRBD1 as a possible D gene (5 bases). The CDR3 covers 14 residues. The germline CDR1 and CDR2 sequences are SGHTA and FQGNSA. The ends were cut back, 1 base at V and 14 bases at J, with 15 bases in the middle. The CDR3 coding sequence is TGTGCCAGCAGCTTAGGGGGCATGAATCAGGCCCTCCACTTT. It yields the protein CASSLGGMNQALHF.

This clone was seen only a few times. This chain links TRBV10-3 with TRBJ2-7; D is perhaps TRBD1 or TRBD2 (5 bases each). The V gene lost 7 bases and the J gene lost 0 bases, with 13 bases spanning the gap. The CDR3 consists of 14 residues. CDR1 and CDR2 from the germline V gene are ENHRY and SYGVKD. CDR3 coding DNA: TGTGCCATCAAGAGGGACCCAAGCTCCTACGAGCAGTACTTC. It translates to CAIKRDPSSYEQYF.

This sequence joins TRBV7-2 and TRBJ2-1; tentative D call: TRBD1 (5 bases). Deletions cut 4 bases from V and 9 bases from J, with 19 bases between. Germline loops: CDR1 SGHTA, CDR2 FQGNSA. This CDR3 has 15 amino acids. In DNA, the CDR3 is TGTGCCAGCAGCTCCCAGGGTCGGGCTTCCGGTGAGCAGTTCTTC. As protein: CASSSQGRASGEQFF.

This sequence joins TRBV5-1 and TRBJ2-7; maybe TRBD1 (5 bases). Trimming removed 0 bases at V and 7 bases at J, with 14 bases between. The CDR3 consists of 14 residues. Germline V gene sequence: CDR1 SGHRS, CDR2 YFSETQ. CDR3 region: CASSLAQGLEEQYF. The CDR3 DNA follows: TGCGCCAGCAGCTTGGCTCAGGGCTTAGAAGAGCAGTACTTC.

This clone has more than one count but fewer than ten. The chain joins TRBV7-9 to TRBJ1-2; D is unclear. The V gene lost 4 bases and the J gene lost 3 bases, with 12 bases spanning the gap. The CDR3 is 14 amino acids. The germline CDR1 and CDR2 sequences are SEHNR and FQNEAQ (reference sequence). The CDR3 DNA follows: TGTGCCAGCAGCTATCTGGGGAGAGACTATGGCTACACCTTC. Translated, it gives CASSYLGRDYGYTF.

This clone appeared once. The CDR3 spells CASRRTSGGTPGELFF. The CDR3 coding sequence is TGTGCCAGCAGACGTACTAGCGGGGGGACCCCGGGGGAGCTGTTTTTT. The chain uses TRBV7-9 and TRBJ2-2, with 12 bases aligning to TRBD2. V lost 6 bases to trimming and J lost 8 bases; unmatched junction nucleotides: 10. Germline V CDR1 and CDR2: SEHNR, FQNEAQ (reference sequence). This CDR3 comprises 16 residues.

The rearrangement links TRBV14 to TRBJ1-6, with a possible D match to TRBD1 (5 bases). The CDR3 extends over 14 amino acids. Germline CDR1 SGHDN, CDR2 FVKESK. Trimming pared 4 bases from V and 6 bases from J, leaving 10 bases between. The CDR3 here is CASSLRVLNSPLHF. CDR3 in DNA: TGTGCCAGCAGCCTCAGGGTCCTTAATTCACCCCTCCACTTT.

This clone was seen a few times. The V gene is TRBV2, the J gene TRBJ1-1, with 8 bases identical to TRBD1. Losses at the gene ends were 11 bases for V and 1 base for J; bases not matched to a gene: 3. Germline CDR1 is SNHLY and CDR2 is FYNNEI. The CDR3 spans 12 residues. The CDR3 protein is CAGGQGNTEAFF. The CDR3 nucleotides read TGTGCCGGCGGACAGGGGAACACTGAAGCTTTCTTT.

This clone was recorded a few times. This chain joins TRBV27 and TRBJ1-6; tentatively, D is TRBD1 (6 bases). CDR3 length: 15 residues. Trimming took off 5 bases at V and 7 bases at J, with 15 bases between the two ends. The germline gives CDR1 MNHEY, CDR2 SMNVEV (reference sequence). The DNA of the CDR3 is TGTGCCAGCAGTCCCCGAGGGGGTAACAATTCACCCCTCCACTTT. This gives the protein CASSPRGGNNSPLHF.